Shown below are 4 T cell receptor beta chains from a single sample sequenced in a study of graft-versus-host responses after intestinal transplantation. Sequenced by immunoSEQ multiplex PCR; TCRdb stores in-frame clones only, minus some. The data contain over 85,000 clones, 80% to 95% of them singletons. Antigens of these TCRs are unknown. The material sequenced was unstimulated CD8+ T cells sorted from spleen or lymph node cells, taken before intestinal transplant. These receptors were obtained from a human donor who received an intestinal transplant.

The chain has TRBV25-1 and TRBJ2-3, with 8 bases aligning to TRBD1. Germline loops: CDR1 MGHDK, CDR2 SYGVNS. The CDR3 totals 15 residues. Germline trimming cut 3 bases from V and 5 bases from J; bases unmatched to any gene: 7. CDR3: CASSEAGQGVDTQYF. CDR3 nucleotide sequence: TGTGCCAGCAGTGAGGCCGGACAGGGTGTAGATACGCAGTATTTT.

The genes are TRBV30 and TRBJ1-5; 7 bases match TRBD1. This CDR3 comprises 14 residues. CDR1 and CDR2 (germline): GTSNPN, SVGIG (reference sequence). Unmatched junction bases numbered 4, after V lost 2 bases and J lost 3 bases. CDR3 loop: CAWSLGQTNQPQHF. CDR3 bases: TGTGCCTGGAGTTTGGGACAGACCAATCAGCCCCAGCATTTT.

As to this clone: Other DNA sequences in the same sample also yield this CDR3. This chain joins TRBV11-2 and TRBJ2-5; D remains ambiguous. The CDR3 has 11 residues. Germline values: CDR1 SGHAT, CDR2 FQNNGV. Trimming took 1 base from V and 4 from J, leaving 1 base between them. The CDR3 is CASSLGETQYF. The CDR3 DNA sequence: TGTGCCAGCAGCTTAGGAGAGACCCAGTACTTC. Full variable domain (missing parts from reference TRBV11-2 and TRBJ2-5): EAGVAQSPRYKIIEKRQSVAFWCNPISGHATLYWYQQILGQGPKLLIQFQNNGVVDDSQLPKDRFSAERLKGVDSTLKIQPAKLEDSAVYLCASSLGETQYFGPGTRLLVL.

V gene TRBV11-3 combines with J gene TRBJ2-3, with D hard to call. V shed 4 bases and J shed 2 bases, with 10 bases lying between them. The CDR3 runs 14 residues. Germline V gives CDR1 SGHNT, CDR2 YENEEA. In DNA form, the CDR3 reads TGTGCCAGCAGCTCCTCGCGGAACACAGATACGCAGTATTTT. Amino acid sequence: CASSSSRNTDTQYF.